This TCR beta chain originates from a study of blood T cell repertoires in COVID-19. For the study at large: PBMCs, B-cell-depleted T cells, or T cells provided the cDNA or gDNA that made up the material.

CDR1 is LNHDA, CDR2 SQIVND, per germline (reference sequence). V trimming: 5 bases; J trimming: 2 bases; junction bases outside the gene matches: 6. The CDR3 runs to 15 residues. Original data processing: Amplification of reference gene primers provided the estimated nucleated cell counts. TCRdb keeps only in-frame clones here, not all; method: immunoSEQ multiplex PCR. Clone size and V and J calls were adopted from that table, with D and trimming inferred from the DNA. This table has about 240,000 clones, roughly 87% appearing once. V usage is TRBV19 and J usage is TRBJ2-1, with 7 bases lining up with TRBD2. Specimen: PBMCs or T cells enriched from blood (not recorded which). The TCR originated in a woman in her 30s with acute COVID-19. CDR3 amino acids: CASSSNSGAYNEQFF. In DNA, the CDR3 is TGTGCCAGTAGTTCAAACAGCGGGGCCTACAATGAGCAGTTCTTC.